One and the same sample provided the 9 T cell receptor beta chains below, sequenced in a study of early T cells in non-severe SARS-CoV-2 infection. TCRdb ran MiXCR on the 5' RACE reads and lists one entry per CDR3 protein. The data contain approximately 27,000 distinct CDR3 sequences, around 5.8% of them singletons. Sequencing used whole blood. These receptors all stem from an adult who was a healthcare worker with PCR-confirmed SARS-CoV-2 infection or an uninfected control (not recorded which).

Note on this clonotype: With a much larger clone just one base away, this may be a read error. This chain joins TRBV6-1 and TRBJ2-3; D unclear. Deletions cut 11 bases from V and 2 bases from J, with 11 bases between. Germline loops: CDR1 MNHNS, CDR2 SASEGT. The CDR3 loop spans 12 amino acids. CDR3 sequence (DNA): TGTGCCGGCGTCCTCGACACAGATACGCAGTATTTT. This gives the protein CAGVLDTDTQYF.

This clonotype has at least ten counts. Germline is not matched at one junction end, which may reflect a read error. V gene TRBV7-7 combines with J gene TRBJ2-2, with D unresolved. CDR1 SSHAT and CDR2 FNYEAQ come from the germline V gene (reference sequence). This CDR3 is 16 amino acids long. The CDR3 nucleotides read TGTGCTAGCAGCCCCCTTCTGGGGTACAACACCGGGGAGCTGTTTTTT. Protein: CASSPLLGYNTGELFF. Based on the CDR3 plus reference TRBV7-7 and TRBJ2-2, the full variable domain is GAGVSQSPRYKVTKRGQDVTLRCDPISSHATLYWYQQALGQGPEFLTYFNYEAQPDKSGLPSDRFSAERPEGSISTLTIQRTEQRDSAMYRCASSPLLGYNTGELFFGEGSRLTVL.

This clonotype was observed a few times. The rearrangement joins TRBV24-1 to TRBJ2-2, with D uncertain. Looked up from germline, CDR1 is KGHDR and CDR2 is SFDVKD. There are 11 residues in the CDR3. Between the trimmed V and J ends, which lost 6 bases and 3 bases, there was a span of 1 base. This chain's CDR3 is CATSHTGELFF. The CDR3 DNA sequence: TGTGCCACCAGTCACACCGGGGAGCTGTTTTTT.

This clonotype was counted ten times or more. The rearrangement links TRBV12-3 or TRBV12-4 to TRBJ1-2; no clear D gene. V lost 7 bases to trimming and J lost 4 bases, with 13 bases between them. The CDR3 extends over 13 amino acids. CDR3 DNA: TGTGCCAGCACCCCCCTTGTTGGCTATGGCTACACCTTC. Its translation: CASTPLVGYGYTF.

This clonotype appeared many times. This chain links TRBV7-2 with TRBJ2-7; 7 bases map to TRBD1. Trimming took 4 bases from V and 2 from J; bases not matched to a gene: 11. The CDR3 totals 16 residues. Germline lookup yields CDR1 SGHTA and CDR2 FQGNSA. CDR3 bases: TGTGCCAGCAGCTCAGCCGACAGGGTGGGGGCCTACGAGCAGTACTTC. The encoded protein is CASSSADRVGAYEQYF.

This clonotype was seen ten or more times. This chain uses TRBV2 with TRBJ2-7; the D gene is possibly TRBD1 (6 bases). V dropped 8 bases and J dropped 4 bases, with 15 bases sitting between them. The length of the CDR3 is 13 residues. Germline V gene sequence: CDR1 SNHLY, CDR2 FYNNEI. CDR3 amino acids: CASSGTRNYEQYF. CDR3 DNA: TGTGCCAGCTCCGGGACAAGAAATTACGAGCAGTACTTC.

This clonotype has at least ten counts. The rearrangement joins TRBV5-1 to TRBJ2-1, with 8 bases lining up with TRBD2. The germline gives CDR1 SGHRS, CDR2 YFSETQ. This CDR3 region has 16 residues. V was pared by 6 bases and J by 2 bases, with 10 bases of the junction left unmatched. CDR3 amino acids: CASTFPAGVPYNEQFF. For the CDR3, the DNA is TGCGCCAGCACTTTCCCAGCGGGAGTACCCTACAATGAGCAGTTCTTC.

This clonotype was seen at least ten times. The chain combines TRBV12-3 or TRBV12-4 with TRBJ1-1; possible D gene TRBD1, 5 bases. The CDR3 extends over 16 amino acids. V lost 3 bases to trimming and J lost 6 bases, with 20 bases between them. Written as DNA, the CDR3 is TGTGCCAGCAGTTTTTGGGGGATGGACTTTATTCCTGAAGCTTTCTTT. Residues: CASSFWGMDFIPEAFF.

This clonotype was recorded many times. The chain carries TRBV18 and TRBJ2-7; the D gene is possibly TRBD1 (5 bases). V lost 2 bases and J lost 5, with 13 bases in between. The CDR3 spans 14 residues. In germline, CDR1 is KGHSH, CDR2 LQKENI. CDR3 loop: CASSPSGMLNEQYF. The CDR3 DNA reads TGTGCCAGCTCACCATCAGGGATGTTGAACGAGCAGTACTTC. Combining the CDR3 with reference TRBV18 and TRBJ2-7 gives the whole variable domain NAGVMQNPRHLVRRRGQEARLRCSPMKGHSHVYWYRQLPEEGLKFMVYLQKENIIDESGMPKERFSAEFPKEGPSILRIQQVVRGDSAAYFCASSPSGMLNEQYFGPGTRLTVT.